The subject of this entry is one TCR beta chain. The germline V and J ends were trimmed by 6 bases and 4 bases, with 11 bases remaining between them. Per the germline V gene, CDR1 is LNHDA and CDR2 is SQIVND (reference sequence). The CDR3 is 13 residues long. This table comes from immunoSEQ multiplex PCR, and its TCRdb copy is limited to in-frame clones, with some not included. The repertoire consists of roughly 100,000 clones, with about 90% occurring once and the leading ten covering 6.5% to 8.5%. This entry is derived from a study of blood T cell repertoires in COVID-19. The sequencing sample was made of peripheral blood. The V call is TRBV19, the J call TRBJ2-3, with D maybe TRBD2 (6 bases). This receptor was taken from a man younger than 35 with COVID-19, enrolled during active disease. The DNA of the CDR3 is TGTGCCAGTAGGACCGGGAGCTCAGATACGCAGTATTTT. This translates into CASRTGSSDTQYF.